This TCR beta chain is from a study of cytomegalovirus exposure and HLA in healthy donors. Study conclusions and caveats: Earlier results showed most TCR beta V segments being productive about 87% or about 30% of the time.

The PCR employed 60 Vbeta primers together with 13 Jbeta primers. Sequenced by immunoSEQ multiplex PCR; TCRdb stores in-frame clones only, minus some. The sample carries over 130,000 clones, 70% to 85% recorded once. The germline gives CDR1 SSHAT, CDR2 FNYEAQ (reference sequence). The CDR3 length is 15 residues. As for this clone: Its antigen is currently unknown. One end of the junction varies from germline; a read error may be responsible.

Material for sequencing was PBMCs. The gene calls are TRBV7-7 and TRBJ2-5; TRBD2 aligns across 14 bases. The origin of this receptor is a man aged 25-45 years in good health and CMV-seropositive. The CDR3 DNA reads TGTGCTAGCATGACTAGCGGGGGGGCCTGGGAGACCCAGTACTTC. Encoded protein: CASMTSGGAWETQYF.